These 18 T cell receptor beta chains came from one sample sequenced in a study of T-cell reconstitution after alpha-beta-depleted transplantation in children. Molecular barcoding with unique molecular identifiers was used for the TCRbeta library. TCRdb redid the calling of the PCR reads with MiXCR, one entry per CDR3 protein. This table has about a million distinct CDR3 sequences, about 30% appearing once. The sample in question was PBMCs, mostly from graft donor cells, obtained 360 days after TCRalphabeta/CD19-depleted stem cell transplant. The receptors come from a boy younger than two who had a stem cell transplant for SCID, so the T cells may come from the graft donor.

This clonotype was detected many times. The chain combines TRBV29-1 with TRBJ2-1; no clear D gene. The CDR3 contains 12 residues. The germline V gene encodes CDR1 SQVTM and CDR2 ANQGSEA. Trimming cost V 4 bases and J 9 bases, with 13 bases left between them. DNA for the CDR3: TGCAGCGTTGTGCCCTTGTATAGTGAGCAGTTCTTC. Translating it yields CSVVPLYSEQFF.

The chain recombines TRBV5-1 with TRBJ2-2; D not certain. This CDR3 comprises 13 residues. CDR1 is SGHRS and CDR2 is YFSETQ in the germline V gene. The ends were cut back, 0 bases at V and 7 bases at J, with 7 bases in the middle. The CDR3 sequence: CASSLVGDGELFF. CDR3 coding DNA: TGCGCCAGCAGCTTGGTTGGGGACGGGGAGCTGTTTTTT.

At least ten counts were recorded for this clonotype. The chain has TRBV29-1 and TRBJ2-2; unclear D gene. The V end lost 4 bases, the J end lost 1 base, and 4 bases lay between the germline ends. This CDR3 has 12 amino acids. From germline, CDR1 is SQVTM and CDR2 ANQGSEA. The CDR3 nucleotides are TGCAGCGTTGTAGGGAACACCGGGGAGCTGTTTTTT. Amino acids: CSVVGNTGELFF.

J is TRBJ2-5 and V is TRBV29-1; 7 bases line up with TRBD2. CDR1 is SQVTM and CDR2 is ANQGSEA in the germline V gene. This CDR3 is 14 amino acids long. V lost 7 bases, J lost 4 bases, and 12 bases stayed unmatched. The CDR3 DNA reads TGCAGCGGGGAGGGGACTCCGACGGGAGAGACCCAGTACTTC. It translates to CSGEGTPTGETQYF.

This clonotype was picked up one time. The chain recombines TRBV5-1 with TRBJ1-2; D is unclear. Germline lookup yields CDR1 SGHRS and CDR2 YFSETQ. Trimming removed 2 bases at V and 8 bases at J, with 13 bases between. The CDR3 runs to 13 residues. The CDR3 DNA is TGCGCCAGCAGCTTTGATGGTATAGGCGGCTACACCTTC. Amino acid sequence: CASSFDGIGGYTF.

The chain links TRBV28 to TRBJ2-7; possibly TRBD1 for D (6 bases). The CDR3 covers 14 residues. Germline CDR1 reads MDHEN; CDR2 reads SYDVKM. V was trimmed by 4 bases and J by 1 base, leaving 11 bases between them. CDR3 protein: CASSWTESSYEQYF. In DNA form, the CDR3 reads TGTGCCAGCAGTTGGACAGAATCATCCTACGAGCAGTACTTC.

The rearrangement links TRBV10-2 to TRBJ1-2; no firm D call. The germline V gene has CDR1 WSHSY and CDR2 SAAADI. Trimming took off 7 bases at V and 2 bases at J, with 14 bases between the two ends. This CDR3 is built from 14 residues. CDR3 residues: CASNQLTDNYGYTF. The CDR3 nucleotides are TGCGCCAGCAACCAATTGACGGACAACTATGGCTACACCTTC.

This clonotype was recorded a few times. The V gene is TRBV30, the J gene TRBJ2-3; 7 bases map to TRBD1. The CDR3 extends over 14 amino acids. The germline gives CDR1 GTSNPN, CDR2 SVGIG (reference sequence). With V trimmed by 0 bases and J by 4 bases, 4 bases remained unmatched. The CDR3 region is CAWSVGTVSDTQYF. The CDR3 region has the DNA TGTGCCTGGAGTGTAGGGACAGTATCAGATACGCAGTATTTT.

The chain joins TRBV20-1 to TRBJ2-5; perhaps D is TRBD1 or TRBD2 (5 bases each). V was pared by 5 bases and J by 5 bases, with 21 bases between. The CDR3 runs to 15 residues. Germline CDR1 is DFQATT and CDR2 is SNEGSKA (reference sequence). This CDR3 is CSADRDGDFRETQYF. The CDR3 coding sequence is TGCAGTGCTGACCGGGACGGTGACTTTAGGGAGACCCAGTACTTC.

A few counts support this clonotype. V and J are TRBV4-1 and TRBJ2-1; no firm D call. Germline assignment: CDR1 MGHRA and CDR2 YSYEKL. The CDR3 has 16 residues. V gave up 2 bases and J gave up 3 bases, with 14 bases separating them. CDR3 protein: CASSQPFVADYNEQFF. CDR3 in DNA: TGCGCCAGCAGCCAACCTTTTGTGGCGGACTACAATGAGCAGTTCTTC.

This clonotype was counted a few times. The rearrangement joins TRBV11-2 to TRBJ2-7; 8 nucleotides agree with TRBD1. Trimming took 3 bases from V and 4 from J; bases not matched to a gene: 5. Germline CDR1 reads SGHAT; CDR2 reads FQNNGV. This CDR3 region has 14 residues. The CDR3, as DNA: TGTGCCAGCAGCTTCGCGGACAGGGCTTACGAGCAGTACTTC. Protein sequence: CASSFADRAYEQYF.

The chain combines TRBV6-5 with TRBJ2-3, with 8 bases that match TRBD2. The V segment lost 5 bases and the J segment 1 base; nucleotides outside the gene matches: 8. The germline CDR1 and CDR2 sequences are MNHEY and SVGAGI. The CDR3 runs to 16 residues. The CDR3 DNA reads TGTGCCAGCAGTCCCTCGAGGCGGGGGGGCACAGATACGCAGTATTTT. It encodes CASSPSRRGGTDTQYF.

This clonotype occurred a few times. The chain uses TRBV9 and TRBJ2-5; 10 nucleotides agree with TRBD2. Looked up from germline, CDR1 is SGDLS and CDR2 is YYNGEE. After removal of 6 bases from V and 1 base from J, the junction contained 6 bases not matched to a gene. This CDR3 contains 15 residues. The CDR3 is CASTQLAGFQETQYF. In nucleotides, the CDR3 is TGTGCCAGCACCCAACTAGCGGGGTTCCAAGAGACCCAGTACTTC.

In this sample, this clonotype turned up a few times. The chain couples TRBV11-2 to TRBJ2-7; 7 nucleotides line up with TRBD1. Germline lookup yields CDR1 SGHAT and CDR2 FQNNGV. The CDR3 loop spans 16 amino acids. V shed 2 bases, J shed 2 bases, and the junction held 9 bases outside the gene matches. The CDR3 region is CASSLRGQIFPYEQYF. The CDR3 bases are TGTGCCAGCAGCTTAAGGGGACAGATTTTCCCCTACGAGCAGTACTTC.

There are a few counts of this clonotype. J is TRBJ2-3 and V is TRBV9, with D unresolved. This CDR3 is built from 12 residues. V lost 0 bases and J 6 bases, leaving 5 bases between the germline ends. Germline V gene data show CDR1 as SGDLS and CDR2 as YYNGEE. The CDR3 is CASSVDADTQYF. The DNA for the CDR3 is TGTGCCAGCAGCGTAGATGCGGATACGCAGTATTTT. The whole variable domain, remainder taken from reference TRBV9 and TRBJ2-3, is DSGVTQTPKHLITATGQRVTLRCSPRSGDLSVYWYQQSLDQGLQFLIQYYNGEERAKGNILERFSAQQFPDLHSELNLSSLELGDSALYFCASSVDADTQYFGPGTRLTVL.

The chain combines TRBV12-3 or TRBV12-4 with TRBJ2-1; D call uncertain. V was clipped by 6 bases and J by 6 bases, with 9 bases between them. The CDR3 consists of 12 residues. Written as DNA, the CDR3 is TGTGCCAGCAGCCCATTTGCCAATGAGCAGTTCTTC. Protein product: CASSPFANEQFF.

The rearrangement uses TRBV4-3 and TRBJ2-7; possibly TRBD2 for D (5 bases). Trimming took off 2 bases at V and 5 bases at J, with 19 bases between the two ends. The CDR3 has 16 residues. Germline V gene sequence: CDR1 LGHNA, CDR2 YSLEER. The chain's CDR3 is CASSQLREGVGHEQYF. CDR3 DNA sequence: TGCGCCAGCAGCCAACTCCGAGAGGGTGTGGGTCACGAGCAGTACTTC.

The rearrangement joins TRBV20-1 to TRBJ1-1; D possibly corresponds to TRBD1 (5 bases). The CDR3 runs 12 residues. Trimming removed 6 bases at V and 7 bases at J, with 15 bases between. Germline CDR1 reads DFQATT; CDR2 reads SNEGSKA (reference sequence). The CDR3 DNA follows: TGCAGTGCCCACCGGGGCTCCTTTGAAGCTTTCTTT. It translates to CSAHRGSFEAFF.